A selection of T cell receptor beta chains follows, all from one sample in a study of regulatory dendritic cells for organ transplantation. Assay used: immunoSEQ multiplex PCR; TCRdb lists only in-frame clones, some missing. Among tens of thousands of clones listed, about four fifths were seen once. The sample was naive CD8+ T cells from blood. The receptors come from a human donor in good health. The CDR3 runs from the conserved cysteine through the conserved F or W. Each record gives: J gene, V gene, D gene, clone size, CDR3 protein, CDR3 DNA. D genes are given only for firm matches. Expanded clones are given a class, and other clones once, few, many or no size at all.

>TRBJ2-7|TRBV5-1|NA|few
CASSPQGRGYEQYF
TGCGCCAGCAGCCCACAGGGACGGGGCTACGAGCAGTACTTC
>TRBJ2-1|TRBV2|NA|NA
CASSEEGNEQFF
TGTGCCAGCAGTGAGGAGGGGAATGAGCAGTTCTTC
>TRBJ2-7|TRBV27|TRBD1|once
CASSTTPTGVEQYF
TGTGCCAGCAGTACCACCCCGACAGGGGTCGAGCAGTACTTC
>TRBJ2-1|TRBV2|TRBD1|NA
CASSDRVGNEQFF
TGTGCCAGCAGCGACAGGGTTGGCAATGAGCAGTTCTTC
>TRBJ2-7|TRBV4-1|NA|NA
CASSVGVRYEQYF
TGCGCCAGCAGCGTCGGGGTCAGGTACGAGCAGTACTTC
>TRBJ2-1|TRBV7-3|TRBD2|few
CASSSGLAGGQFF
TGTGCCAGCAGCTCCGGACTAGCGGGGGGGCAGTTCTTC
>TRBJ1-2|TRBV7-9|NA|NA
CASSLGTGTNYGYTF
TGTGCCAGCAGCTTAGGCACAGGAACTAACTATGGCTACACCTTC
>TRBJ2-7|TRBV29-1|NA|NA
CSVIISRDSNSYEQYF
TGCAGCGTTATAATCTCCCGGGACTCCAATTCTTACGAGCAGTACTTC
>TRBJ2-7|TRBV11-2|TRBD1|NA
CASSLGTGGYEQYF
TGTGCCAGCAGCTTAGGGACAGGGGGCTACGAGCAGTACTTC
>TRBJ1-3|TRBV27|TRBD1|NA
CASSNTGTGFGNTIYF
TGTGCCAGCAGTAATACCGGGACAGGGTTTGGAAACACCATATATTTT
>TRBJ2-2|TRBV7-9|NA|once
CASSARTDTNTGELFF
TGTGCCAGCAGCGCACGGACGGACACGAACACCGGGGAGCTGTTTTTT
>TRBJ2-7|TRBV5-6|TRBD1|NA
CASSLTPDRGSEQYF
TGTGCCAGCAGCCTCACCCCGGACAGGGGCAGCGAGCAGTACTTC
>TRBJ1-1|TRBV7-2|NA|few
CASTFMLSGANEAFF
TGTGCCAGCACCTTCATGTTATCGGGAGCGAATGAAGCTTTCTTT
>TRBJ2-2|TRBV27|TRBD1|NA
CASSSLPPGTGENTGELFF
TGTGCCAGCAGTTCGCTCCCCCCCGGGACAGGGGAGAACACCGGGGAGCTGTTTTTT
>TRBJ1-1|TRBV7-9|NA|once
CASSLVRGTEAFF
TGTGCCAGCAGCTTAGTTCGAGGAACTGAAGCTTTCTTT
>TRBJ2-3|TRBV7-7|NA|once
CASSLIPADTQYF
TGTGCTAGCAGCTTAATTCCTGCAGATACGCAGTATTTT
>TRBJ1-2|TRBV7-9|NA|NA
CASSLVQPGHGYTF
TGTGCCAGCAGCTTAGTGCAGCCAGGGCATGGCTACACCTTC